The rows below give T cell receptor beta chains drawn from one sample of a study of CD8 T cells in Susac syndrome. TCRdb ran MiXCR on the immunoSEQ multiplex PCR reads and lists one entry per CDR3 protein. The profile shows about 120,000 distinct CDR3 sequences, approximately 94% of them singletons. The sample was CD4+ T cells from PBMCs. The receptors were gathered from a human donor in good health. Each CDR3 is given without its conserved first and last residue.

ASSLAGTGNTGELF,TRBJ2-2,TRBV5-1
ASSPQLSAYYEQY,TRBJ2-7,TRBV18
ASSELGQGIRETQY,TRBJ2-5,TRBV2
ASSFFPGTATYEQY,TRBJ2-7,TRBV28
ASSLGPVSQRDTIY,TRBJ1-3,TRBV2
VVTSLAGTGELF,TRBJ2-2,TRBV28
ASSPSRGYGYT,TRBJ1-2,TRBV3-1
AIRALLDEQF,TRBJ2-1,TRBV6-6
AWSVQDSGETQY,TRBJ2-5,TRBV30
ASSQEPDSYEQY,TRBJ2-7,TRBV4-3
ASSGQGWKTQY,TRBJ2-5,TRBV3-1
SAAFAEDTEAF,TRBJ1-1,TRBV29-1
ASSESGQGAMETQY,TRBJ2-5,TRBV25-1
ASSRGDTGELF,TRBJ2-2,TRBV5-6
ASSGPGGGEQY,TRBJ2-7,TRBV6-6
ASSQDSLAGGTGELF,TRBJ2-2,TRBV3-1
ASNSVGGLNQPQH,TRBJ1-5,TRBV7-2
ASRVMDSVEGTEAF,TRBJ1-1,TRBV11-2
SVEAWGYEQY,TRBJ2-7,TRBV29-1